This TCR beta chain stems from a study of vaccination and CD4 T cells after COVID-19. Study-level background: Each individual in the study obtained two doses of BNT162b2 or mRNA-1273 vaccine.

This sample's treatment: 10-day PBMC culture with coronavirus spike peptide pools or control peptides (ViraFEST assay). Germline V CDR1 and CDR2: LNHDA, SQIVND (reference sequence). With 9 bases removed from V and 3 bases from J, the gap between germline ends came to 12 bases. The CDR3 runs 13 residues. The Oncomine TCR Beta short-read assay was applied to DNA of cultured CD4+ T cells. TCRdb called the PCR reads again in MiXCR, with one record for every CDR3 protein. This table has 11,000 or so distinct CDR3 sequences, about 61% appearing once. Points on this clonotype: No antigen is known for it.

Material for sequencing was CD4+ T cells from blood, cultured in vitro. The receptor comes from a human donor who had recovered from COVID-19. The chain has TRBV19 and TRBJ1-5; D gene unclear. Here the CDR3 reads CASNQWVNQPQHF. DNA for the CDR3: TGTGCCAGCAACCAATGGGTCAATCAGCCCCAGCATTTT.